The 8 T cell receptor beta chains listed next were all sequenced from one sample in a study of blood T cell repertoires in COVID-19 (dated by TCRdb to the early 2020s). The library was generated by the immunoSEQ multiplex PCR assay. This immuneACCESS table, as held by TCRdb, lists in-frame sequences with V and J called but not all clones. Of the missing ones, under half trace to an unresolved V gene in checked studies; the others have no known cause. This sample comprises fewer than 250,000 clones, 88% of them detected only once. The ten most abundant clones make up 1.5% to 2% of the sample. Material: peripheral blood. These receptors were obtained from a man between 65 and 85 years old with acute or convalescent COVID-19.

This sequence joins TRBV24-1 and TRBJ1-2; the D gene is possibly TRBD1 (5 bases). V shed 7 bases and J shed 3 bases, with 14 bases lying between them. The CDR3 spans 14 residues. The germline V gene has CDR1 KGHDR and CDR2 SFDVKD. The CDR3 DNA reads as TGTGCCACCAGCACGGGGGAGCATGACTATGGCTACACCTTC. Encoded protein: CATSTGEHDYGYTF.

This clone was seen more than once but under ten times. The rearrangement uses TRBV4-1 and TRBJ2-2, with TRBD1 matching over 9 bases. Germline CDR1 MGHRA, CDR2 YSYEKL. The CDR3 extends over 15 amino acids. The trim removed 1 base at V and 6 bases at J, leaving 3 bases unmatched. The CDR3 sequence is CASSQGHRGPGELFF. CDR3 DNA sequence: TGCGCCAGCAGCCAAGGTCACAGGGGGCCCGGGGAGCTGTTTTTT.

The rearrangement uses TRBV5-8 and TRBJ2-7; perhaps TRBD2 as D (5 bases). Germline assignment: CDR1 SGHTS and CDR2 YDEGEE. Trimming cost V 4 bases and J 4 bases, with 18 bases left between them. This CDR3 contains 15 residues. DNA for the CDR3: TGTGCCAGCAGCCGAGCAAGAGGGCTTGGGTACGAGCAGTACTTC. This encodes CASSRARGLGYEQYF.

The rearrangement links TRBV11-2 to TRBJ2-1; no definite D call. The CDR3 runs 15 residues. Trimming removed 2 bases from V and 0 bases from J, with 8 bases in between. Germline CDR1 reads SGHAT; CDR2 reads FQNNGV. CDR3 sequence (DNA): TGTGCCAGCAGCTTATGGCCAGACTCCTACAATGAGCAGTTCTTC. This encodes CASSLWPDSYNEQFF.

J is TRBJ2-3 and V is TRBV6-1; D call uncertain. CDR3 length: 17 amino acids. The V and J ends lost 2 bases and 2 bases respectively, with 17 bases between them. Germline V gives CDR1 MNHNS, CDR2 SASEGT. CDR3 protein: CASSEFPRVLNTDTQYF. The DNA for the CDR3 is TGTGCCAGCAGTGAATTCCCCCGAGTACTAAACACAGATACGCAGTATTTT.

This clone was counted at least ten times. The CDR3 nucleotides are TGTGCCAGCACCCCGACTAGCGGCACAGATACGCAGTATTTT. This translates into CASTPTSGTDTQYF. V and J are TRBV6-5 and TRBJ2-3, with 8 bases aligning to TRBD2. Trimming removed 7 bases from V and 1 base from J; junction bases left unmatched: 4. Germline loops: CDR1 MNHEY, CDR2 SVGAGI. The CDR3 has 14 amino acids.

The J gene is TRBJ2-6, the V gene TRBV5-5, with TRBD2 as a possible D gene (6 bases). The germline V and J ends were trimmed by 4 bases and 2 bases, with 16 bases remaining between them. This CDR3 has 17 amino acids. Germline CDR1 reads SGHKS; CDR2 reads YYEKEE (reference sequence). The CDR3 DNA is TGTGCCAGCAGCCCTCTCGGAGGGTATCCTGGGGCCAACGTCCTGACTTTC. It specifies CASSPLGGYPGANVLTF.

J is TRBJ2-7 and V is TRBV5-8; D is possibly TRBD1 (6 bases). CDR1 SGHTS and CDR2 YDEGEE come from the germline V gene. V was pared by 4 bases and J by 0 bases, with 8 bases between. CDR3 length equals 13 residues. The CDR3 sequence is CASSRRGSYEQYF. As DNA, the CDR3 is TGTGCCAGCAGCCGCAGGGGCTCCTACGAGCAGTACTTC.